This T cell receptor (beta chain) emerged from a study of response to subunit inactivated influenza vaccine. Whole-study results and caveats: Every seasonal influenza vaccination brings in few new T cells, the authors suggested.

This clonotype was detected a few times. The antigen is not known. The CDR3 contains 12 residues. Germline CDR1 DFQATT, CDR2 SNEGSKA (reference sequence). V lost 6 bases, J lost 2 bases, and 11 bases lay in between. TCRdb redid the calling of the RT-PCR reads with MiXCR, one entry per CDR3 protein. The data hold hundreds of thousands of distinct CDR3 sequences, with approximately 11% observed a single time. The TCR was taken from a man in his fifties who received an inactivated influenza vaccine. V gene TRBV20-1 combines with J gene TRBJ2-7, with D perhaps matching TRBD1 (6 bases). This sample comprised PBMCs from blood, obtained roughly 46 days after vaccination. The CDR3 nucleotides read TGCAGTGCAACCGGACAGCCCTACGAGCAGTACTTC. Residues: CSATGQPYEQYF.